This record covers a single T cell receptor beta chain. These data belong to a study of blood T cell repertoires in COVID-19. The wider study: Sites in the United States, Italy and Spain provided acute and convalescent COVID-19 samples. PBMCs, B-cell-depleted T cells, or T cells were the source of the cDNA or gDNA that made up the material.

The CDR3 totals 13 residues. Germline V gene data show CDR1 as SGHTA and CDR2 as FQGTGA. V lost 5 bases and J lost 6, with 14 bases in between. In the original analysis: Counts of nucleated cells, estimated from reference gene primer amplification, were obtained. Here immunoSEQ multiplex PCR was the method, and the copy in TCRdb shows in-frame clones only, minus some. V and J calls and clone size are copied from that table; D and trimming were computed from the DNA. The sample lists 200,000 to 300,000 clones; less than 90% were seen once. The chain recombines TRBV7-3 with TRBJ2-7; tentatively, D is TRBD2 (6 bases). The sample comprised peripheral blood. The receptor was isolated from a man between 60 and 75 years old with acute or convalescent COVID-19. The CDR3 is CASSPKAGSEQYF. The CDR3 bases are TGTGCCAGCAGCCCCAAGGCGGGATCCGAGCAGTACTTC.